The 21 T cell receptor beta chains given below trace back to one sample, sequenced in a study of blood T cells in healthy people across ages. Together with a sample-barcoded 5' primer, a J-beta primer mix was included in a second PCR lasting about 7 to 11 cycles. TCRdb re-called the 5' RACE reads through MiXCR, storing one row per CDR3 protein. The sample holds 550,000 to 600,000 distinct CDR3 sequences, around 48% seen once. Sequencing was done on a sample of blood. These receptors all come from an elderly man in good health.

This clonotype has just one count. The chain carries TRBV7-9 and TRBJ2-3; D ambiguous. In germline, CDR1 is SEHNR, CDR2 FQNEAQ (reference sequence). V was clipped by 5 bases and J by 7 bases, with 25 bases between them. The CDR3 covers 17 residues. In nucleotides, the CDR3 is TGTGCCAGCAGCCCACCTCTATCCCCGATAAGGAGAAATACGCAGTATTTT. Translated: CASSPPLSPIRRNTQYF.

This chain joins TRBV15 and TRBJ1-4, with 8 bases that match TRBD1. Germline CDR1 LNHNV, CDR2 YYDKDF (reference sequence). CDR3 size: 12 residues. V lost 0 bases to trimming and J lost 14 bases; unmatched junction nucleotides: 2. The CDR3 here is CATSRDGDRLFF. CDR3 nucleotides: TGTGCCACCAGCAGAGATGGGGACAGGCTGTTTTTT.

The V gene is TRBV7-9, the J gene TRBJ2-5; 11 bases fit TRBD2. Germline loops: CDR1 SEHNR, CDR2 FQNEAQ (reference sequence). The V gene end was trimmed by 3 bases and the J gene end by 11 bases; junction bases not matched to a gene: 11. The CDR3 is made up of 15 amino acids. This CDR3 reads CASSLRGLADNEQYF. In DNA form, the CDR3 reads TGTGCCAGCAGCTTGAGGGGACTAGCGGACAATGAGCAGTACTTC.

The V and J genes are TRBV20-1 and TRBJ1-1; 12 nucleotides align to TRBD1. CDR3 size: 14 residues. Trimming took 6 bases from V and 4 from J; bases not matched to a gene: 6. The germline CDR1 and CDR2 sequences are DFQATT and SNEGSKA (reference sequence). The CDR3 coding sequence is TGCAGTGCGTCCGGGACAGGGGGCCGCACTGAAGCTTTCTTT. It codes for CSASGTGGRTEAFF.

This clonotype was seen more than once but under ten times. The chain recombines TRBV3-1 with TRBJ1-2; 8 bases align to TRBD1. The CDR3 has 12 amino acids. Germline values: CDR1 LGHDT, CDR2 YNNKEL (reference sequence). With V trimmed by 4 bases and J by 13 bases, 8 bases remained unmatched. The CDR3 spells CASSLLGQACTF. In nucleotides, the CDR3 is TGTGCCAGCAGCCTACTGGGACAGGCTTGCACCTTC.

This clonotype was recorded a few times. The chain combines TRBV5-1 with TRBJ2-7; the D call may be TRBD1 or TRBD2 (6 bases each). There are 15 residues in the CDR3. The V end lost 3 bases, the J end lost 3 bases, and 16 bases lay between the germline ends. Per germline, CDR1 SGHRS and CDR2 YFSETQ. The DNA of the CDR3 is TGCGCCAGCAGCTCGGCAGGGGCCGGGGGCTACGAGCAGTACTTC. Its translation: CASSSAGAGGYEQYF.

On this clonotype: This may stem from a read error, because a much larger clone lies one nucleotide away. The rearrangement uses TRBV20-1 and TRBJ2-1; D gene uncertain. The ends were cut back, 2 bases at V and 5 bases at J, with 1 base in the middle. There are 10 residues in the CDR3. The germline V gene encodes CDR1 DFQATT and CDR2 SNEGSKA (reference sequence). The CDR3 loop is CSARHNEQFF. CDR3 DNA: TGCAGTGCTAGACACAATGAGCAGTTCTTC.

The V gene is TRBV20-1, the J gene TRBJ1-6, with 10 bases fitting TRBD1. V was pared by 4 bases and J by 6 bases, with 9 bases of the junction left unmatched. CDR3 size: 16 residues. Germline V CDR1 and CDR2: DFQATT, SNEGSKA (reference sequence). CDR3 protein: CSAIGTGDNFNSPLHF. The CDR3 bases are TGCAGTGCTATTGGGACAGGGGATAACTTTAATTCACCCCTCCACTTT.

The chain carries TRBV5-4 and TRBJ2-1; tentative D call: TRBD1 (6 bases). The V end lost 4 bases, the J end lost 4 bases, and 18 bases lay between the germline ends. The CDR3 runs to 16 residues. The V gene's germline CDR1 is SGHNT and CDR2 YYREEE (reference sequence). CDR3 nucleotide sequence: TGTGCCAGCAGCGTAGGGGGACCATCCCCGTACAATGAGCAGTTCTTC. Its translation is CASSVGGPSPYNEQFF. Variable domain in full (rest from reference TRBV5-4 and TRBJ2-1): ETGVTQSPTHLIKTRGQQVTLRCSSQSGHNTVSWYQQALGQGPQFIFQYYREEENGRGNFPPRFSGLQFPNYSSELNVNALELDDSALYLCASSVGGPSPYNEQFFGPGTRLTVL.

This clonotype occurred a few times. The chain links TRBV5-4 to TRBJ2-5; TRBD1 agrees at 10 bases. V shed 4 bases and J 6 bases; nucleotides not matched to a gene: 9. CDR1 SGHNT and CDR2 YYREEE come from the germline V gene (reference sequence). CDR3 length: 15 residues. The CDR3 spells CASSLMGQGWKTQYF. The CDR3, as DNA: TGTGCCAGCAGCCTAATGGGACAGGGGTGGAAGACCCAGTACTTC.

The chain links TRBV20-1 to TRBJ2-6, with D perhaps being TRBD1 or TRBD2 (5 bases each). In germline, CDR1 is DFQATT, CDR2 SNEGSKA (reference sequence). The CDR3 spans 14 residues. V lost 4 bases and J lost 0, with 7 bases in between. For the CDR3, the DNA is TGCAGTGCTACAGGGAGCTCTGGGGCCAACGTCCTGACTTTC. It translates to CSATGSSGANVLTF.

The chain carries TRBV6-2 or TRBV6-3 and TRBJ2-3; D is possibly TRBD2 (7 bases). Germline V gene sequence: CDR1 MNHEY, CDR2 SVGEGT. The CDR3 extends over 13 amino acids. Trimming cost V 7 bases and J 4 bases, with 12 bases left between them. Here the CDR3 reads CASKAGAPDTQYF. The DNA for the CDR3 is TGTGCCAGCAAGGCGGGGGCTCCAGATACGCAGTATTTT.

The chain carries TRBV29-1 and TRBJ2-1; D is unclear. Germline CDR1 reads SQVTM; CDR2 reads ANQGSEA. Trimming left V 7 bases short and J 5 bases short, with 6 bases between. The CDR3 extends over 10 amino acids. Here the CDR3 reads CSGANNEQFF. As DNA, the CDR3 is TGCAGCGGGGCTAACAATGAGCAGTTCTTC.

J is TRBJ2-1 and V is TRBV29-1, with D uncertain. The CDR3 sequence is 11 residues long. In germline, CDR1 is SQVTM, CDR2 ANQGSEA. The CDR3 nucleotides are TGCAGTTATTTTACCTACAATGAGCAGTTCTTC. It translates to CSYFTYNEQFF.

CDR3 sequence (DNA): TGCAGCGTTGGAGATGTCCTGACCGGGGAGCTGTTTTTT. As protein: CSVGDVLTGELFF. The rearrangement uses TRBV29-1 and TRBJ2-2; D unresolved. The V end was cut by 4 bases, the J end by 5 bases, with 11 bases between. CDR3 length: 13 amino acids. Germline V gene lookup returns CDR1 SQVTM and CDR2 ANQGSEA.

This clonotype has a handful of counts. V usage is TRBV25-1 and J usage is TRBJ1-2; D might be TRBD1 (6 bases). Germline CDR1 is MGHDK and CDR2 is SYGVNS. V dropped 6 bases and J dropped 8 bases, with 13 bases sitting between them. This CDR3 spans 12 amino acids. CDR3 sequence: CASSLTGRGYTF. In DNA, the CDR3 is TGTGCCAGCAGCCTTACAGGGCGCGGCTACACCTTC.

This clonotype showed up many times. V usage is TRBV6-6 and J usage is TRBJ1-6; TRBD1 matches at 7 bases. The V segment lost 7 bases and the J segment 7 bases; nucleotides outside the gene matches: 7. The CDR3 runs to 14 residues. Germline assignment: CDR1 MNHNY and CDR2 SVGAGI (reference sequence). CDR3 region: CASTRGTVNSPLHF. The CDR3 nucleotides read TGTGCCAGCACCCGCGGGACAGTAAATTCACCCCTCCACTTT.

The chain combines TRBV14 with TRBJ1-6; D is unclear. The CDR3 spans 15 residues. CDR1 is SGHDN and CDR2 is FVKESK in the germline V gene. The V end was cut by 0 bases, the J end by 6 bases, with 9 bases between. The CDR3 DNA reads TGTGCCAGCAGCCAAGATCGAAGGACTAATTCACCCCTCCACTTT. As protein: CASSQDRRTNSPLHF. The whole variable domain, remainder taken from reference TRBV14 and TRBJ1-6, is EAGVTQFPSHSVIEKGQTVTLRCDPISGHDNLYWYRRVMGKEIKFLLHFVKESKQDESGMPNNRFLAERTGGTYSTLKVQPAELEDSGVYFCASSQDRRTNSPLHFGNGTRLTVT.

On this clonotype: A single base separates this from a much larger clone, so it may be a read error. The V gene is TRBV6-5, the J gene TRBJ2-7, with D perhaps matching TRBD2 (6 bases). The CDR3 extends over 14 amino acids. With 4 bases removed from V and 7 bases from J, the gap between germline ends came to 17 bases. Looked up from germline, CDR1 is MNHEY and CDR2 is SVGAGI. CDR3 region: CASSSATRYNEQYF. In DNA, the CDR3 is TGTGCCAGCAGTTCAGCGACTAGATACAATGAGCAGTACTTC.

This clonotype showed up many times. V gene TRBV6-6 combines with J gene TRBJ2-7; D perhaps matches TRBD1 (6 bases). There are 13 residues in the CDR3. With 6 bases removed from V and 1 base from J, the gap between germline ends came to 10 bases. In germline, CDR1 is MNHNY, CDR2 SVGAGI (reference sequence). This CDR3 is CASRQGRSYEQYF. The CDR3, as DNA: TGTGCCAGCAGGCAGGGGAGATCCTACGAGCAGTACTTC.

The count of this clonotype is one. CDR3 amino acids: CASSQDRDNEQFF. In DNA, the CDR3 is TGCGCCAGCAGCCAAGATCGGGACAATGAGCAGTTCTTC. This sequence joins TRBV4-3 and TRBJ2-1; D remains unclear. The CDR3 is 13 amino acids. Trimming left V 0 bases short and J 5 bases short, with 5 bases between. Per germline, CDR1 LGHNA and CDR2 YSLEER.